Listed here are 15 T cell receptor beta chains from one sample, sequenced in a study of blood T cell repertoires in COVID-19. Measured with immunoSEQ multiplex PCR; TCRdb has only the in-frame clones, and not every one. The profile shows more than 200,000 clones, around 87% of them singletons. The specimen was PBMCs or T cells enriched from blood (not recorded which). The source is a woman aged 25 to 39 with acute COVID-19.

The V gene is TRBV5-1, the J gene TRBJ2-1; unclear D gene. The V gene lost 4 bases and the J gene lost 8 bases, with 16 bases spanning the gap. There are 14 residues in the CDR3. Germline loops: CDR1 SGHRS, CDR2 YFSETQ. CDR3 in amino acids: CASSILGPFDEQFF. The CDR3 region has the DNA TGCGCCAGCAGCATTCTTGGGCCATTTGATGAGCAGTTCTTC.

This chain joins TRBV7-3 and TRBJ1-6, with 8 bases that match TRBD1. The trim removed 3 bases at V and 9 bases at J, leaving 7 bases unmatched. The germline V gene encodes CDR1 SGHTA and CDR2 FQGTGA. The CDR3 runs 15 residues. The CDR3 region has the DNA TGTGCCAGCAGCTTGGACAGGGAACGGACTTCACCCCTCCACTTT. It yields the protein CASSLDRERTSPLHF.

This clone was seen just once. The V call is TRBV28, the J call TRBJ2-2; a weak D match, TRBD1 (6 bases). The CDR3 covers 16 residues. V was cut by 5 bases and J by 4 bases, with 17 bases left in between. Germline lookup yields CDR1 MDHEN and CDR2 SYDVKM. CDR3: CASSRPGQGGTGELFF. DNA for the CDR3: TGTGCCAGCAGTCGACCGGGACAAGGGGGCACCGGGGAGCTGTTTTTT.

The genes are TRBV28 and TRBJ1-3; D unresolved. This CDR3 comprises 15 residues. Trimming pared 1 base from V and 2 bases from J, leaving 9 bases between. Looked up from germline, CDR1 is MDHEN and CDR2 is SYDVKM. The CDR3 DNA reads as TGTGCCAGCAGTTTATTGGGTCAGGCTGGAAACACCATATATTTT. Amino acid sequence: CASSLLGQAGNTIYF.

The chain carries TRBV9 and TRBJ2-2, with D possibly being TRBD2 (6 bases). Trimming took off 4 bases at V and 0 bases at J, with 16 bases between the two ends. The V gene's germline CDR1 is SGDLS and CDR2 YYNGEE. The length of the CDR3 is 17 residues. The CDR3 spells CASSPYNSGANTGELFF. The CDR3 DNA sequence: TGTGCCAGCAGCCCTTACAATAGCGGAGCGAACACCGGGGAGCTGTTTTTT.

This clone has only one observation. The rearrangement uses TRBV28 and TRBJ1-2; TRBD1 matches 9 bases. CDR1 is MDHEN and CDR2 is SYDVKM in the germline V gene. The V segment lost 8 bases and the J segment 5 bases; nucleotides outside the gene matches: 6. The length of the CDR3 is 13 residues. CDR3 DNA: TGTGCCAGCGCACAGGGGGCTGGATATGGCTACACCTTC. Its protein product is CASAQGAGYGYTF.

The chain couples TRBV2 to TRBJ2-5, with 13 nucleotides matching TRBD2. After removal of 8 bases from V and 1 base from J, the junction contained 4 bases not matched to a gene. From germline, CDR1 is SNHLY and CDR2 FYNNEI. CDR3 length: 15 amino acids. Here the CDR3 DNA reads TGTGCCAGCCACGGACTAGCGGGAGTCCAAGAGACCCAGTACTTC. It encodes CASHGLAGVQETQYF. Supplemented by reference TRBV2 and TRBJ2-5, the full variable domain reads EPEVTQTPSHQVTQMGQEVILRCVPISNHLYFYWYRQILGQKVEFLVSFYNNEISEKSEIFDDQFSVERPDGSNFTLKIRSTKLEDSAMYFCASHGLAGVQETQYFGPGTRLLVL.

This rearrangement joins TRBV25-1 to TRBJ2-3; 11 nucleotides match TRBD2. There are 18 residues in the CDR3. The J segment lost 1 base and the V segment lost 5 bases, leaving 11 bases of the junction unmatched. Germline V gene data show CDR1 as MGHDK and CDR2 as SYGVNS. The CDR3: CASSPQGGTSGRTDTQYF. The CDR3 region has the DNA TGTGCCAGCAGTCCCCAAGGGGGGACTAGCGGTCGCACAGATACGCAGTATTTT.

This sequence joins TRBV18 and TRBJ1-1; D call uncertain. The CDR3 is made up of 14 amino acids. Germline assignment: CDR1 KGHSH and CDR2 LQKENI. Trimming shortened V by 3 bases and J by 1 base, and 9 bases separated the two germline ends. CDR3 amino acids: CASSPPAANTEAFF. DNA for the CDR3: TGTGCCAGCTCACCCCCGGCGGCGAACACTGAAGCTTTCTTT.

With respect to this clone: The junction differs from germline at one of its ends, possibly a read error. The chain recombines TRBV4-1 with TRBJ2-7; a weak D match, TRBD1 (6 bases). Looked up from germline, CDR1 is MGHRA and CDR2 is YSYEKL. This CDR3 region has 15 residues. DNA of the CDR3: TGCGCCAGCAGCCAACCCGGGACACTTAATTACGGGCAGTACTTC. Its translation: CASSQPGTLNYGQYF.

The chain couples TRBV7-8 to TRBJ2-7; TRBD2 agrees at 10 bases. This CDR3 region has 16 residues. Germline CDR1 SGHVS, CDR2 FQNEAQ. The V and J ends lost 1 base and 2 bases, in that order; junction bases with no gene match: 5. The CDR3, as DNA: TGTGCCAGCAGCTTAGTGGGGACTAGCGCTCCCTACGAGCAGTACTTC. This codes for CASSLVGTSAPYEQYF.

The sample holds one count of this clone. V gene TRBV2 combines with J gene TRBJ2-1; tentatively, D is TRBD2 (5 bases). The length of the CDR3 is 15 residues. V was cut by 3 bases and J by 2 bases, with 11 bases left in between. Germline CDR1 reads SNHLY; CDR2 reads FYNNEI. CDR3 loop: CASSESGIPYNEQFF. The CDR3 DNA reads TGTGCCAGCAGTGAGTCGGGGATCCCCTACAATGAGCAGTTCTTC.

The genes are TRBV14 and TRBJ1-1, with TRBD1 matching over 7 bases. The germline V gene has CDR1 SGHDN and CDR2 FVKESK. The V gene end was trimmed by 4 bases and the J gene end by 5 bases; junction bases not matched to a gene: 7. This CDR3 comprises 14 residues. For the CDR3, the DNA is TGTGCCAGCAGCCGGACAGGAGGGCGGACTGAAGCTTTCTTT. As protein: CASSRTGGRTEAFF. Full variable domain (rest looked up from reference TRBV14 and TRBJ1-1): EAGVTQFPSHSVIEKGQTVTLRCDPISGHDNLYWYRRVMGKEIKFLLHFVKESKQDESGMPNNRFLAERTGGTYSTLKVQPAELEDSGVYFCASSRTGGRTEAFFGQGTRLTVV.

This clone appeared a single time. This chain joins TRBV28 and TRBJ2-7, with TRBD1 matching over 9 bases. Trimming removed 7 bases from V and 0 bases from J; junction bases left unmatched: 1. CDR3 size: 13 residues. The germline V gene has CDR1 MDHEN and CDR2 SYDVKM. The CDR3 coding sequence is TGTGCCAGCACGACAGGGGGCTCCTACGAGCAGTACTTC. It translates to CASTTGGSYEQYF.

V is TRBV25-1 and J is TRBJ2-7; possibly TRBD1 for D (5 bases). Germline assignment: CDR1 MGHDK and CDR2 SYGVNS. The CDR3 is 16 residues long. The germline V and J ends were trimmed by 10 bases and 2 bases, with 24 bases remaining between them. The CDR3 protein is CAIFLTGKGATYEQYF. The DNA for the CDR3 is TGTGCCATTTTTCTAACTGGCAAAGGGGCAACCTACGAGCAGTACTTC.